The T cell receptor beta chain under discussion was sequenced for a study of shared clonotypes between healthy human individuals. Sorted-subset replicate PCRs used about 0.2 ug DNA, approximately 33,000 T cell genomes. Assay: immunoSEQ multiplex PCR; the TCRdb copy retains only in-frame clones and omits some. The table shows fewer than 1 million clones, with 96% occurring only once. Terminally differentiated effector memory CD45RA+ cells were left out of the naive CD8 fraction, which was CD45RO-negative and positively selected for CCR7. The sequence derives from a young man in good health. Sequenced material: naive CD8+ T cells sorted from blood.

The CDR3 DNA reads TGTGCCAGCATGGCGCCAGGGGGATACTATGGCTACACCTTC. The encoded protein is CASMAPGGYYGYTF. The rearrangement joins TRBV28 to TRBJ1-2; 7 positions agree with TRBD1. V shed 7 bases, J shed 3 bases, and the junction held 8 bases outside the gene matches. The CDR3 has 14 amino acids. CDR1 is MDHEN, CDR2 SYDVKM, per germline.